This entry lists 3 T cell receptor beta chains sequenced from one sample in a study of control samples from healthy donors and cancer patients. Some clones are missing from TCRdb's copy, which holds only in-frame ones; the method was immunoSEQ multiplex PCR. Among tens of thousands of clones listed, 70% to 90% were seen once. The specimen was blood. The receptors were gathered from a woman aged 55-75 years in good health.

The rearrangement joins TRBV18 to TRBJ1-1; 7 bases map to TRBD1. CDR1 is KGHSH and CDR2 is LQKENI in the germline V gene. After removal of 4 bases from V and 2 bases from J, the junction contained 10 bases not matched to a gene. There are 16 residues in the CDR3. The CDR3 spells CASSLGRGEFNTEAFF. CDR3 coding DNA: TGTGCCAGCTCACTGGGCAGGGGGGAATTCAACACTGAAGCTTTCTTT.

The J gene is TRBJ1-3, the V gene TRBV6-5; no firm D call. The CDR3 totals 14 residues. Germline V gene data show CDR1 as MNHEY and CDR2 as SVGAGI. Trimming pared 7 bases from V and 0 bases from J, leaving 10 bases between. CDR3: CASKDRSSGNTIYF. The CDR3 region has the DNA TGTGCCAGCAAAGACCGATCCTCTGGAAACACCATATATTTT.

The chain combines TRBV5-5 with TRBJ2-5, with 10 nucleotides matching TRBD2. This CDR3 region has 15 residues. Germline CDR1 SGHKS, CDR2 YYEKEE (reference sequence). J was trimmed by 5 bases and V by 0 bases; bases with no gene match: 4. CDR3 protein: CASSLAPTSGETQYF. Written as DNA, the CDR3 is TGTGCCAGCAGCTTGGCGCCGACTAGCGGGGAGACCCAGTACTTC.